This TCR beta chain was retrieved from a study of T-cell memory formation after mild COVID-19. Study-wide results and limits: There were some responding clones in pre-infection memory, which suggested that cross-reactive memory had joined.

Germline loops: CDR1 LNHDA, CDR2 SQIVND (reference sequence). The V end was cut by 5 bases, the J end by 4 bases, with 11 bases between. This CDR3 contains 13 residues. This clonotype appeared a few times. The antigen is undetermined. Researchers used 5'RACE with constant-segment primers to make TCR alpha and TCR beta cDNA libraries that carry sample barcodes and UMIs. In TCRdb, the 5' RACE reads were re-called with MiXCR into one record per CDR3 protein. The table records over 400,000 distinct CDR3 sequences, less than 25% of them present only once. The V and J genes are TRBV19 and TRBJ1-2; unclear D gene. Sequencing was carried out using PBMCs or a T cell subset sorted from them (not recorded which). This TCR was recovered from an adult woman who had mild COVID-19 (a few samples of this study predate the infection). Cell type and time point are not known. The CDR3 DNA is TGTGCCAGTAGTCCGAGCCGAACCTATGGCTACACCTTC. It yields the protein CASSPSRTYGYTF.